Listed here is a single T cell receptor beta chain. Ten or more counts support this clonotype. The target of this receptor is not known. Base qualities are missing; no much larger clone stands one base away. The germline V gene encodes CDR1 KGHSH and CDR2 LQKENI. Clipping removes 3 bases from V and 11 bases from J, with 4 as the unmatched junction base count. The CDR3 starts with the cysteine, ends with the phenylalanine, and has 14 residues. Of the read, only the CDR3 DNA is kept; its 42 bases are in frame from base 1. The data were obtained in a study of early T cells in non-severe SARS-CoV-2 infection (dated by TCRdb to 2020 to 2022). About the investigation overall: Because TCR sequencing was done on bulk RNA from unsorted whole blood, the alpha and beta chains could not be paired.

This was a case-control study nested in a cohort of healthcare workers in London, UK, who had nasopharyngeal swab PCR tests and blood samples taken every week. Healthcare workers were enrolled in the week of the UK lockdown, from 23 to 31 March 2020, and were followed every week for up to roughly 15 weeks. What the authors observed across the whole study: VDJdb matching was skewed toward anti-spike CD8 responses and likely underestimated virus-specific expansions, missing private and CD4 specificities.

The library was made by 5' RACE. For sequencing, a NextSeq 500 was employed. In the TCR library protocol, unique molecular identifiers were attached to individual cDNA molecules to correct for PCR bias and sequencing error. Both TCR alpha and beta chains were sequenced, and tight co-correlation was observed between alpha and beta sequence abundances in each sample. The paper's data handling went like this. V gene, J gene and CDR3 annotation of TCR sequences was performed with Decombinator V4. Expanded TCRs were defined as changing significantly between any two time points under a Poisson model with p below 0.0001. TCR abundances were normalised to the total number of TCRs sequenced per sample and expressed as counts per million. TRAV1-2 paired with TRAJ12, TRAJ20 or TRAJ33 defined MAIT TCRs, while TRAV10 paired with TRAJ18 defined iNKT TCRs. VDJdb, accessed on 1 November 2021, was searched for TCRs annotated for CMV, EBV and SARS-CoV-2, and TCRs annotated for more than one antigen were excluded. Through fastp at Q25 and MiXCR, TCRdb rebuilt clones from the public reads, retaining in-frame beta chains. Entries that share a CDR3 protein sequence are merged under the most common genes and DNA. It is TCRdb's table, rather than the study itself, that gives the V and J calls and clone size. For this sample there are roughly 60,000 distinct CDR3 sequences; about 6.1% appear just once. Jointly, the top ten make up 4.5% to 6% of the sample.

This material consisted of whole blood, taken at baseline. The chain is assembled from TRBV18 and TRBJ1-6; the junction holds 10 bases that match TRBD1. This TCR was sampled from an adult who was a healthcare worker with PCR-confirmed SARS-CoV-2 infection or an uninfected control (not recorded which). The DNA is TGTGCCAGCTCACCTGAGGGACAGGGGACACCCCTCCACTTT. Its product reads: CASSPEGQGTPLHF.